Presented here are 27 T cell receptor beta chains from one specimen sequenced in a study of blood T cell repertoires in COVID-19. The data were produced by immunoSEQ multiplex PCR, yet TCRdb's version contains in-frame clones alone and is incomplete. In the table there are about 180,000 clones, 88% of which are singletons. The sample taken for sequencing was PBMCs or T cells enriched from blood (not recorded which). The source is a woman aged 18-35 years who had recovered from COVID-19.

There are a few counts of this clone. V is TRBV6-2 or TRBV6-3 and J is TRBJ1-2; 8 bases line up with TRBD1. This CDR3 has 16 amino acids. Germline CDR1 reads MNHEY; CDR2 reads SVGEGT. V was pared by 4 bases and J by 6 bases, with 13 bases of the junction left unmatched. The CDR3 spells CASSSRGRITTDGYTF. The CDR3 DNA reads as TGTGCCAGCAGTTCCAGGGGGCGAATTACTACGGATGGCTACACCTTC.

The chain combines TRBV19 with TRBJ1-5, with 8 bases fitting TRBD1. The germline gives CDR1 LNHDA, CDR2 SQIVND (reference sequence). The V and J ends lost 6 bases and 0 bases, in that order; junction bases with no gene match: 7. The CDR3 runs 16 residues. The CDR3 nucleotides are TGTGCCAGTAGCCTACTCGACAGGGGTAGCAATCAGCCCCAGCATTTT. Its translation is CASSLLDRGSNQPQHF.

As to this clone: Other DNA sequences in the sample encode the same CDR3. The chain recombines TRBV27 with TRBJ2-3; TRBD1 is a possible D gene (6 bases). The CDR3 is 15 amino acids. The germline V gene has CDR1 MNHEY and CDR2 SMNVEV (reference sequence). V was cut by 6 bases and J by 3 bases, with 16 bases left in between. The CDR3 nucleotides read TGTGCCAGCAGCTTACAGGGATATGGGACAGATACGCAGTATTTT. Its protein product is CASSLQGYGTDTQYF.

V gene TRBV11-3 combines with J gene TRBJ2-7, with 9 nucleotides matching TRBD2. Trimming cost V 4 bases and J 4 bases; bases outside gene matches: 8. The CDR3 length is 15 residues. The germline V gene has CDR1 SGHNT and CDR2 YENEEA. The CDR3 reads CASSSREGPPYEQYF. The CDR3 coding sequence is TGTGCCAGCAGCTCGCGGGAGGGCCCTCCATACGAGCAGTACTTC.

The chain's CDR3 is CASSPNLQMNTEAFF. For the CDR3, the DNA is TGTGCCAGCAGCCCCAACCTACAGATGAACACTGAAGCTTTCTTT. The chain uses TRBV7-9 and TRBJ1-1; no clear D. The germline CDR1 and CDR2 sequences are SEHNR and FQNEAQ (reference sequence). The CDR3 covers 15 residues. Trimming cost V 5 bases and J 0 bases, with 13 bases left between them.

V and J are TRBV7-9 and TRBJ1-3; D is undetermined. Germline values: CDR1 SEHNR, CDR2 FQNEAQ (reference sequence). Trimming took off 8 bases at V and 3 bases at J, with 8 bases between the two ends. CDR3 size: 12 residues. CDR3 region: CASFGIGNTIYF. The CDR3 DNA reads TGTGCCAGCTTCGGTATTGGAAACACCATATATTTT.

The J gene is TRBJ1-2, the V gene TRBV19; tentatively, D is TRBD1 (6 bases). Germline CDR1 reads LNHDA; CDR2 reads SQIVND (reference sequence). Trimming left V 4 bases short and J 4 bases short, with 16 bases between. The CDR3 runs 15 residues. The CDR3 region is CASSSTGNHLYGYTF. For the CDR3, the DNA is TGTGCCAGTAGTAGTACAGGGAATCACCTCTATGGCTACACCTTC. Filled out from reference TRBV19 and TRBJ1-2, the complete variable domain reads DGGITQSPKYLFRKEGQNVTLSCEQNLNHDAMYWYRQDPGQGLRLIYYSQIVNDFQKGDIAEGYSVSREKKESFPLTVTSAQKNPTAFYLCASSSTGNHLYGYTFGSGTRLTVV.

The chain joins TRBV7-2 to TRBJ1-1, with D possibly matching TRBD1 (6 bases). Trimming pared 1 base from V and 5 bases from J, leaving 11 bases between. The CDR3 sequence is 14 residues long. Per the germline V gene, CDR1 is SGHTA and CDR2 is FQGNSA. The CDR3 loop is CASSLGGGETEAFF. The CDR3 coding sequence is TGTGCCAGCAGCTTAGGAGGGGGGGAGACTGAAGCTTTCTTT. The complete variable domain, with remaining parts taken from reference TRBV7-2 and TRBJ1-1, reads GAGVSQSPSNKVTEKGKDVELRCDPISGHTALYWYRQSLGQGLEFLIYFQGNSAPDKSGLPSDRFSAERTGGSVSTLTIQRTQQEDSAVYLCASSLGGGETEAFFGQGTRLTVV.

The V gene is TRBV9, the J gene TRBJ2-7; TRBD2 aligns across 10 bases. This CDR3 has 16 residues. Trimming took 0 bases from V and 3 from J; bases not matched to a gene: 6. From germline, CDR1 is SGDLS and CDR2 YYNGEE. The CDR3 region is CASSVGGGTSVYEQYF. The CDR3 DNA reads TGTGCCAGCAGCGTAGGTGGGGGGACTAGCGTCTACGAGCAGTACTTC.

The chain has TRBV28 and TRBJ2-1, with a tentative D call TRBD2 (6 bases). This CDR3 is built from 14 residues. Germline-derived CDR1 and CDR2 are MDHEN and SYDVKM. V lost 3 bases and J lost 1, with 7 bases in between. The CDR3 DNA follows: TGTGCCAGCAGTTTGCGGGAATCCTACAATGAGCAGTTCTTC. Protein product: CASSLRESYNEQFF.

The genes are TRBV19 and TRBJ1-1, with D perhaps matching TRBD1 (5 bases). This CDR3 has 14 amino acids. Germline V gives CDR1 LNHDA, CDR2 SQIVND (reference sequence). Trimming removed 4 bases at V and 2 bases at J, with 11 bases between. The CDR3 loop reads CASSRQLTNTEAFF. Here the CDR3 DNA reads TGTGCCAGTAGTAGACAGTTAACTAACACTGAAGCTTTCTTT. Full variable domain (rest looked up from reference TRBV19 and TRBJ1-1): DGGITQSPKYLFRKEGQNVTLSCEQNLNHDAMYWYRQDPGQGLRLIYYSQIVNDFQKGDIAEGYSVSREKKESFPLTVTSAQKNPTAFYLCASSRQLTNTEAFFGQGTRLTVV.

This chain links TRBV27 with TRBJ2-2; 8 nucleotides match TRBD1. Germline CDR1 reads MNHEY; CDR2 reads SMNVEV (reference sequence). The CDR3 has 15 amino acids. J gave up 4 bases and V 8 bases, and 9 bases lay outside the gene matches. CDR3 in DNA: TGTGCCAGCCGGGCAGGGGGCGTGGTCACCGGGGAGCTGTTTTTT. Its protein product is CASRAGGVVTGELFF.

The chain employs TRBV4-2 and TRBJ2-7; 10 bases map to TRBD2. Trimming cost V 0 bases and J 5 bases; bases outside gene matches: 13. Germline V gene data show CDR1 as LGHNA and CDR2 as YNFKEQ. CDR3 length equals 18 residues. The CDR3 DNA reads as TGTGCCAGCAGCCAAGACCTACTAGCGGGGATAGTGGAAAACGAGCAGTACTTC. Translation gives CASSQDLLAGIVENEQYF.

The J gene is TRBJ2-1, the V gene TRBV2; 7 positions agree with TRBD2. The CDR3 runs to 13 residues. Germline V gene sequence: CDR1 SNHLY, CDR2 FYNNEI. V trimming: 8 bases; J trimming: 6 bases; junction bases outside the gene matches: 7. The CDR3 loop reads CASGRDFSNEQFF. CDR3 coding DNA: TGTGCCAGCGGGAGGGACTTTTCCAATGAGCAGTTCTTC. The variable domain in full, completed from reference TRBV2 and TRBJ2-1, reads EPEVTQTPSHQVTQMGQEVILRCVPISNHLYFYWYRQILGQKVEFLVSFYNNEISEKSEIFDDQFSVERPDGSNFTLKIRSTKLEDSAMYFCASGRDFSNEQFFGPGTRLTVL.

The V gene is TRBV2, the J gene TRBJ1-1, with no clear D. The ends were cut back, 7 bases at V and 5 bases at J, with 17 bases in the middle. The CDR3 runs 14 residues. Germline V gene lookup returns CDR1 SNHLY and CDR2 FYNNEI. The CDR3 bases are TGTGCCAGCATAAGGACGGCCCCGGGGACTGAAGCTTTCTTT. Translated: CASIRTAPGTEAFF. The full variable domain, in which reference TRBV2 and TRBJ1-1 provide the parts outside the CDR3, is EPEVTQTPSHQVTQMGQEVILRCVPISNHLYFYWYRQILGQKVEFLVSFYNNEISEKSEIFDDQFSVERPDGSNFTLKIRSTKLEDSAMYFCASIRTAPGTEAFFGQGTRLTVV.

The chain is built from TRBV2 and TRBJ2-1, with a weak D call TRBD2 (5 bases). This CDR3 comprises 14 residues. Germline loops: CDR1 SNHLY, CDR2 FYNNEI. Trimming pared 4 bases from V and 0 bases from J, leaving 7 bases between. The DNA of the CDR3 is TGTGCCAGCAGTGGAGGGAGCTCCTACAATGAGCAGTTCTTC. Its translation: CASSGGSSYNEQFF.

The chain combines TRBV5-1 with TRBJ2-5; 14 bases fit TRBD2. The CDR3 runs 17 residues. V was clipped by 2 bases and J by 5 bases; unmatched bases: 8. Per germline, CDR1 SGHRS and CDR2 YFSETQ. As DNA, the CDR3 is TGCGCCAGCAGCTTTCGACTAGCGGGGGGGCTAACGGAGACCCAGTACTTC. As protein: CASSFRLAGGLTETQYF.

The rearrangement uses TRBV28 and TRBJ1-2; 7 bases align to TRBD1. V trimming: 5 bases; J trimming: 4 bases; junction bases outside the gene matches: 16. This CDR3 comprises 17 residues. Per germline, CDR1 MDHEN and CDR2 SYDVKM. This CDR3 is CASSPPSGDSILYGYTF. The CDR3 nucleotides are TGTGCCAGCAGTCCCCCCTCCGGGGACAGCATCCTCTATGGCTACACCTTC.

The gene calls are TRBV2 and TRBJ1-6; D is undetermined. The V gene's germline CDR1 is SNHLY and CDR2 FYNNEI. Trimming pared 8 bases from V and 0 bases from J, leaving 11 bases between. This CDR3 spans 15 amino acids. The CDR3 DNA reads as TGTGCCAGCGTACAGAGAAGCTCCTATAATTCACCCCTCCACTTT. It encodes CASVQRSSYNSPLHF. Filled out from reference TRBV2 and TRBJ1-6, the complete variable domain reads EPEVTQTPSHQVTQMGQEVILRCVPISNHLYFYWYRQILGQKVEFLVSFYNNEISEKSEIFDDQFSVERPDGSNFTLKIRSTKLEDSAMYFCASVQRSSYNSPLHFGNGTRLTVT.

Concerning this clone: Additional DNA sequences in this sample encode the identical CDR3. This chain's CDR3 is CASSTTANTEAFF. The CDR3 DNA reads as TGTGCCAGTAGTACGACAGCGAACACTGAAGCTTTCTTT. The V and J genes are TRBV19 and TRBJ1-1; a possible D gene is TRBD1 (5 bases). Germline values: CDR1 LNHDA, CDR2 SQIVND (reference sequence). There are 13 residues in the CDR3. Trimming left V 4 bases short and J 1 base short, with 7 bases between. Supplemented by reference TRBV19 and TRBJ1-1, the full variable domain reads DGGITQSPKYLFRKEGQNVTLSCEQNLNHDAMYWYRQDPGQGLRLIYYSQIVNDFQKGDIAEGYSVSREKKESFPLTVTSAQKNPTAFYLCASSTTANTEAFFGQGTRLTVV.

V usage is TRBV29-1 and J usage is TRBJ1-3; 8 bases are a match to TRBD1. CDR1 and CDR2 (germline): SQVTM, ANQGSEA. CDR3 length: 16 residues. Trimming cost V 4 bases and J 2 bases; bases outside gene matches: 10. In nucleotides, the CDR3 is TGCAGCGTTGGGGCAGGGGGCGAGTCTACTGGAAACACCATATATTTT. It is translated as CSVGAGGESTGNTIYF. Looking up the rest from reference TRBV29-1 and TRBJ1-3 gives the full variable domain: SAVISQKPSRDICQRGTSLTIQCQVDSQVTMMFWYRQQPGQSLTLIATANQGSEATYESGFVIDKFPISRPNLTFSTLTVSNMSPEDSSIYLCSVGAGGESTGNTIYFGEGSWLTVV.

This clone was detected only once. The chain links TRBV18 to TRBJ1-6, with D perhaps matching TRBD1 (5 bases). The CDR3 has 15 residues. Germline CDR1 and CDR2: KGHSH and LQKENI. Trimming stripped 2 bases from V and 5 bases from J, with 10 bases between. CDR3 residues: CASSPGGADNSPLHF. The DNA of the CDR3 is TGTGCCAGCTCACCAGGAGGGGCAGATAATTCACCCCTCCACTTT.

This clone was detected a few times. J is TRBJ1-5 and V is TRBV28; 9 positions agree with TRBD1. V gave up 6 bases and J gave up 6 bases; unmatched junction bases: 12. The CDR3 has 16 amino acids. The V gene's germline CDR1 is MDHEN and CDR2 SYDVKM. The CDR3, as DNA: TGTGCCAGCAGGTCCGGGACAGGGTGGGTAGGTCAGCCCCAGCATTTT. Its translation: CASRSGTGWVGQPQHF.

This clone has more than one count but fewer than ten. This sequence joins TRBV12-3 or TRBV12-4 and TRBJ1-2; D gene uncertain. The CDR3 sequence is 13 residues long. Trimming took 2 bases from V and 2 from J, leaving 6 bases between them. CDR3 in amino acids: CASSLRRNYGYTF. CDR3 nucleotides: TGTGCCAGCAGTTTACGGAGGAACTATGGCTACACCTTC.

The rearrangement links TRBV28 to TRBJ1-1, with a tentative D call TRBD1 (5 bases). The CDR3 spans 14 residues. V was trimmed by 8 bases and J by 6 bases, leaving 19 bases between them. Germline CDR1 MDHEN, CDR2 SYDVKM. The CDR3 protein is CASRLWGGVAEAFF. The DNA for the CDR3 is TGTGCCAGCCGCCTCTGGGGAGGGGTCGCTGAAGCTTTCTTT.

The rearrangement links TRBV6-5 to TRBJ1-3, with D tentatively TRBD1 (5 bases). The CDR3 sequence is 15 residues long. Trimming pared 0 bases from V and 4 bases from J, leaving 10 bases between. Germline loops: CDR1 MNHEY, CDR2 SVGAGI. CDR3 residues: CASSYSQGTGNTIYF. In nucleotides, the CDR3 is TGTGCCAGCAGTTACTCCCAGGGAACAGGAAACACCATATATTTT.

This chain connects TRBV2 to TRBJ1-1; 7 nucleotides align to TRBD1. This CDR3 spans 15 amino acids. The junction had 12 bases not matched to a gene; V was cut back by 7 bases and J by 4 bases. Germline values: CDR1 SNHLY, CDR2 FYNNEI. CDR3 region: CASINDKGAGTEAFF. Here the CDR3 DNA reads TGTGCCAGCATTAATGATAAGGGGGCAGGCACTGAAGCTTTCTTT.